The 6 T cell receptor beta chains given below trace back to one sample, sequenced in a study of neurological immune-mediated disorders. Each CDR3 protein gets one entry after TCRdb re-called the 5' RACE reads with MiXCR. The sample has under 35,000 distinct CDR3 sequences, approximately 1.5% seen once. Sequenced material: PBMCs. The receptors stem from a woman under 40 with multiple sclerosis.

This clonotype was found many times. This chain uses TRBV11-2 with TRBJ2-7; no clear D. The CDR3 contains 16 residues. Germline V gene lookup returns CDR1 SGHAT and CDR2 FQNNGV. V was pared by 0 bases and J by 2 bases, with 14 bases between. CDR3 DNA: TGTGCCAGCAGCTTAGATTCGGGCAGTCCAGCCTACGAGCAGTACTTC. Amino acids: CASSLDSGSPAYEQYF.

The CDR3, as DNA: TGTGCCAGTCGACAGGGAAACTCTGGAAACACCATATATTTT. It encodes CASRQGNSGNTIYF. The rearrangement links TRBV19 to TRBJ1-3; 7 nucleotides line up with TRBD1. V shed 8 bases, J shed 0 bases, and the junction held 4 bases outside the gene matches. CDR3 size: 14 residues. Germline V gene sequence: CDR1 LNHDA, CDR2 SQIVND (reference sequence).

This clonotype was observed at least ten times. The junction shows a germline mismatch at one end, possibly a read error. This chain connects TRBV12-3 or TRBV12-4 to TRBJ1-1; TRBD1 aligns across 9 bases. This CDR3 spans 16 amino acids. CDR3 region: CVSRSNFGTGTTEAFF. CDR3 DNA: TGTGTCAGCAGAAGCAACTTCGGGACAGGGACCACTGAAGCTTTCTTT.

This clonotype was counted at least ten times. The chain links TRBV5-1 to TRBJ1-1; TRBD1 matches 8 bases. CDR1 SGHRS and CDR2 YFSETQ come from the germline V gene. Unmatched junction bases numbered 5, after V lost 1 base and J lost 3 bases. The CDR3 covers 15 residues. The CDR3, as DNA: TGCGCCAGCAGCTTGTTTACAGGGGGAGACACTGAAGCTTTCTTT. Its translation: CASSLFTGGDTEAFF.

This clonotype was found many times. The CDR3 is CASSLKVGSDEQFF. The DNA of the CDR3 is TGTGCCAGCAGTCTAAAAGTAGGAAGTGATGAGCAGTTCTTC. J is TRBJ2-1 and V is TRBV7-2, with D hard to call. Germline lookup yields CDR1 SGHTA and CDR2 FQGNSA. The CDR3 sequence is 14 residues long. Trimming shortened V by 6 bases and J by 8 bases, and 17 bases separated the two germline ends.

This clonotype was recorded many times. The chain couples TRBV20-1 to TRBJ2-5; D call uncertain. The CDR3 is 11 residues long. Between the trimmed V and J ends, which lost 6 bases and 2 bases, there was a span of 7 bases. Looked up from germline, CDR1 is DFQATT and CDR2 is SNEGSKA (reference sequence). The CDR3 region has the DNA TGCAGTGCCCCCAGGCAAGAGACCCAGTACTTC. This codes for CSAPRQETQYF.